This passage covers 26 T cell receptor beta chains from one sample sequenced in a study of shared clonotypes between healthy human individuals. TCRdb keeps only in-frame clones here, not all; method: immunoSEQ multiplex PCR. The table lists about 2 million clones, about 95% of them singletons, with around 1.2% in the top ten. The naive CD8 population came from CD45RO-negative cells selected for CCR7, without terminally differentiated effector memory CD45RA+ cells. The sample comprised naive CD8+ T cells sorted from blood. These receptors were obtained from a man between 18 and 35 years old in good health.

The table lists this clone with a few counts. This chain links TRBV5-1 with TRBJ1-2; TRBD1 matches 8 bases. This CDR3 contains 14 residues. The germline gives CDR1 SGHRS, CDR2 YFSETQ. Losses at the gene ends were 4 bases for V and 3 bases for J; bases not matched to a gene: 5. CDR3 DNA sequence: TGCGCCAGCAGCGTGACAGGGGACGACTATGGCTACACCTTC. Translation: CASSVTGDDYGYTF. Supplemented by reference TRBV5-1 and TRBJ1-2, the full variable domain reads KAGVTQTPRYLIKTRGQQVTLSCSPISGHRSVSWYQQTPGQGLQFLFEYFSETQRNKGNFPGRFSGRQFSNSRSEMNVSTLELGDSALYLCASSVTGDDYGYTFGSGTRLTVV.

V gene TRBV4-3 combines with J gene TRBJ2-7, with 11 nucleotides matching TRBD1. With V trimmed by 5 bases and J by 5 bases, 5 bases remained unmatched. The CDR3 spans 14 residues. Per the germline V gene, CDR1 is LGHNA and CDR2 is YSLEER. This CDR3 is CASSYGQGANEQYF. The CDR3 region has the DNA TGCGCCAGCAGCTACGGACAGGGGGCGAACGAGCAGTACTTC.

The rearrangement uses TRBV4-1 and TRBJ1-2; D remains ambiguous. Trimming took 0 bases from V and 2 from J, leaving 7 bases between them. The CDR3 runs 14 residues. In germline, CDR1 is MGHRA, CDR2 YSYEKL. The chain's CDR3 is CASSQEGLNYGYTF. CDR3 DNA: TGCGCCAGCAGCCAAGAGGGGTTAAACTATGGCTACACCTTC.

The CDR3 sequence: CASSNRPILSYGYTF. CDR3 bases: TGTGCCAGCAGCAACAGACCCATCTTATCCTATGGCTACACCTTC. The V call is TRBV6-1, the J call TRBJ1-2; D is ambiguous. Germline V gives CDR1 MNHNS, CDR2 SASEGT. This CDR3 spans 15 amino acids. Between the trimmed V and J ends, which lost 6 bases and 4 bases, there was a span of 18 bases.

This sequence joins TRBV11-2 and TRBJ2-5; D unclear. V lost 1 base, J lost 1 base, and 10 bases lay in between. CDR1 SGHAT and CDR2 FQNNGV come from the germline V gene. CDR3 length: 15 residues. CDR3 sequence (DNA): TGTGCCAGCAGCTTAGGACGGAACTCCCAAGAGACCCAGTACTTC. Amino acid sequence: CASSLGRNSQETQYF.

V and J are TRBV10-3 and TRBJ2-7; possible D gene TRBD2, 6 bases. The CDR3 runs to 12 residues. Trimming shortened V by 6 bases and J by 7 bases, and 13 bases separated the two germline ends. Germline V gene sequence: CDR1 ENHRY, CDR2 SYGVKD. In DNA form, the CDR3 reads TGTGCCATCAGCCGAGGCGGAGGGGAGCAGTACTTC. This translates into CAISRGGGEQYF.

The chain combines TRBV27 with TRBJ2-2; 9 bases map to TRBD1. This CDR3 has 17 residues. Losses at the gene ends were 5 bases for V and 6 bases for J; bases not matched to a gene: 13. Per the germline V gene, CDR1 is MNHEY and CDR2 is SMNVEV (reference sequence). DNA of the CDR3: TGTGCCAGCAGTCCTCGTTGGGGACAGGGATCTGCCGGGGAGCTGTTTTTT. Amino acid sequence: CASSPRWGQGSAGELFF.

The V and J genes are TRBV27 and TRBJ1-2, with D uncertain. Germline lookup yields CDR1 MNHEY and CDR2 SMNVEV (reference sequence). V lost 0 bases and J lost 6, with 14 bases in between. The CDR3 extends over 15 amino acids. The CDR3 sequence is CASSLSEGAGHGYTF. For the CDR3, the DNA is TGTGCCAGCAGTTTATCAGAGGGCGCCGGACATGGCTACACCTTC.

This chain links TRBV29-1 with TRBJ2-1, with D possibly being TRBD2 (6 bases). Germline assignment: CDR1 SQVTM and CDR2 ANQGSEA. This CDR3 spans 18 amino acids. V dropped 0 bases and J dropped 4 bases, with 22 bases sitting between them. The CDR3 here is CSVEDPDSGNYPYNEQFF. As DNA, the CDR3 is TGCAGCGTTGAAGATCCGGATAGCGGTAACTATCCTTACAATGAGCAGTTCTTC.

The CDR3 protein is CSVEGAAYGYTF. The CDR3 DNA follows: TGCAGCGTTGAAGGGGCCGCGTATGGCTACACCTTC. The chain is built from TRBV29-1 and TRBJ1-2, with D uncertain. V dropped 1 base and J dropped 5 bases, with 8 bases sitting between them. Germline loops: CDR1 SQVTM, CDR2 ANQGSEA. The CDR3 is 12 amino acids.

The chain links TRBV23-1 to TRBJ1-6; D gene uncertain. TRBV23-1 is given ORF status, its function remaining uncertain. The CDR3 has 17 amino acids. V was trimmed by 1 base and J by 8 bases, leaving 18 bases between them. CDR3 DNA sequence: TGCGCCAGCAGTCAATTCGCGACCCGGTTTCTCCATTCACCCCTCCACTTT. Translating it yields CASSQFATRFLHSPLHF.

Comment on this clone: Other nucleotide sequences from this sample produce the same CDR3. The chain recombines TRBV6-1 with TRBJ1-2; no firm D call. Trimming stripped 0 bases from V and 2 bases from J, with 4 bases between. The germline V gene has CDR1 MNHNS and CDR2 SASEGT. There are 13 residues in the CDR3. CDR3 sequence: CASSEAGNYGYTF. The CDR3, as DNA: TGTGCCAGCAGTGAAGCAGGGAACTATGGCTACACCTTC.

V and J are TRBV11-2 and TRBJ1-2, with D possibly being TRBD1 (5 bases). The length of the CDR3 is 17 residues. V lost 0 bases and J 1 base, leaving 15 bases between the germline ends. Germline V gives CDR1 SGHAT, CDR2 FQNNGV. This CDR3 reads CASSLDGSGTFNYGYTF. The CDR3 coding sequence is TGTGCCAGCAGCTTAGATGGGTCAGGGACTTTTAACTATGGCTACACCTTC.

Concerning this clone itself: At one end the junction does not follow the germline gene, possibly because of a read error. The chain is built from TRBV19 and TRBJ1-2; possibly TRBD1 for D (5 bases). The germline gives CDR1 LNHDA, CDR2 SQIVND (reference sequence). The CDR3 runs to 13 residues. The CDR3 coding sequence is TGTGCCAGTAGTAACGGCGGACACTATGACTACACCTTC. It is translated as CASSNGGHYDYTF.

The CDR3 sequence: CASSPYGLAGGQDTQYF. The DNA of the CDR3 is TGTGCCAGCAGCCCTTATGGACTAGCGGGGGGGCAAGATACGCAGTATTTT. The rearrangement uses TRBV7-9 and TRBJ2-3, with 15 bases matching TRBD2. Germline CDR1 reads SEHNR; CDR2 reads FQNEAQ (reference sequence). The V gene end was trimmed by 5 bases and the J gene end by 5 bases; junction bases not matched to a gene: 8. The CDR3 is made up of 17 amino acids.

The chain combines TRBV27 with TRBJ1-6; 9 bases line up with TRBD1. The ends lost 3 bases at V and 9 bases at J; junction bases unmatched: 3. The CDR3 runs 14 residues. Germline lookup yields CDR1 MNHEY and CDR2 SMNVEV (reference sequence). CDR3 coding DNA: TGTGCCAGCAGTTTGGACAGGGGTGTTTCACCCCTCCACTTT. Protein sequence: CASSLDRGVSPLHF.

V gene TRBV6-1 combines with J gene TRBJ2-5; the match to TRBD1 covers 10 bases. The CDR3 is made up of 13 amino acids. J lost 6 bases, V lost 3 bases, and 1 base had no gene match. Germline V gene sequence: CDR1 MNHNS, CDR2 SASEGT. The CDR3: CASSDDRGQTQYF. Here the CDR3 DNA reads TGTGCCAGCAGTGATGACAGGGGGCAGACCCAGTACTTC.

The chain combines TRBV27 with TRBJ2-2; D may correspond to TRBD1 or TRBD2 (5 bases each). The CDR3 is 15 residues long. The V gene lost 6 bases and the J gene lost 3 bases, with 14 bases spanning the gap. Germline assignment: CDR1 MNHEY and CDR2 SMNVEV (reference sequence). As DNA, the CDR3 is TGTGCCAGCAGGCTCCGGGACGGTTACACCGGGGAGCTGTTTTTT. It yields the protein CASRLRDGYTGELFF.

The rearrangement joins TRBV6-5 to TRBJ1-2; a weak D match, TRBD1 (5 bases). The V end lost 5 bases, the J end lost 0 bases, and 7 bases lay between the germline ends. There are 13 residues in the CDR3. Germline V gene sequence: CDR1 MNHEY, CDR2 SVGAGI. CDR3 residues: CASSPRANYGYTF. CDR3 nucleotides: TGTGCCAGCAGTCCCAGGGCTAACTATGGCTACACCTTC.

This clone was counted a single time. This specimen includes other DNA sequences encoding the same CDR3. V and J are TRBV27 and TRBJ2-5, with 8 bases identical to TRBD1. V trimming: 4 bases; J trimming: 3 bases; junction bases outside the gene matches: 4. The CDR3 runs 14 residues. CDR1 is MNHEY, CDR2 SMNVEV, per germline (reference sequence). Here the CDR3 DNA reads TGTGCCAGCAGTTCCGGACAGGGAAAAGAGACCCAGTACTTC. Translating it yields CASSSGQGKETQYF.

This clone was detected only once. The V call is TRBV5-4, the J call TRBJ1-1, with TRBD1 as a possible D gene (6 bases). Germline CDR1 reads SGHNT; CDR2 reads YYREEE (reference sequence). Trimming left V 4 bases short and J 10 bases short, with 14 bases between. The CDR3 is 12 residues long. CDR3 in DNA: TGTGCCAGCAGCCCTGAACAGGGACTAGCTTTCTTT. This codes for CASSPEQGLAFF.

The chain combines TRBV6-1 with TRBJ1-6; D gene unclear. The germline V and J ends were trimmed by 2 bases and 9 bases, with 11 bases remaining between them. This CDR3 spans 14 amino acids. CDR1 and CDR2 (germline): MNHNS, SASEGT. In DNA, the CDR3 is TGTGCCAGCAGTGAATTAGGGTATGGTTCACCCCTCCACTTT. It codes for CASSELGYGSPLHF.

The chain employs TRBV5-5 and TRBJ1-1; D might be TRBD1 (6 bases). This CDR3 contains 13 residues. CDR1 and CDR2 (germline): SGHKS, YYEKEE (reference sequence). Trimming removed 4 bases from V and 8 bases from J, with 15 bases in between. In DNA, the CDR3 is TGTGCCAGCAGCGCTTCCGGGACACCCGAAGCTTTCTTT. Translated, it gives CASSASGTPEAFF.

Here the CDR3 DNA reads TGTGCCAGTAGTACCTGGACAGAAGTTTCTGGAAACACCATATATTTT. This translates into CASSTWTEVSGNTIYF. V gene TRBV19 combines with J gene TRBJ1-3; a weak D match, TRBD1 (6 bases). With 4 bases removed from V and 1 base from J, the gap between germline ends came to 14 bases. CDR1 and CDR2 from the germline V gene are LNHDA and SQIVND (reference sequence). CDR3 size: 16 residues.

The chain employs TRBV28 and TRBJ2-5; D not resolved. V lost 5 bases and J lost 5, with 9 bases in between. The CDR3 runs 12 residues. Germline lookup yields CDR1 MDHEN and CDR2 SYDVKM. CDR3 coding DNA: TGTGCCAGCAGTCTTGACGCCGAGACCCAGTACTTC. It encodes CASSLDAETQYF.

The chain couples TRBV7-9 to TRBJ2-5; D is possibly TRBD2 (6 bases). The CDR3 sequence is 14 residues long. CDR1 is SEHNR and CDR2 is FQNEAQ in the germline V gene (reference sequence). V was shortened by 4 bases and J by 1 base, with 10 bases between the two germline ends. The CDR3 nucleotides are TGTGCCAGCAGCTGGCCGGGACTCCAAGAGACCCAGTACTTC. Protein sequence: CASSWPGLQETQYF. Full variable domain (remainder filled in from reference TRBV7-9 and TRBJ2-5): DTGVSQNPRHKITKRGQNVTFRCDPISEHNRLYWYRQTLGQGPEFLTYFQNEAQLEKSRLLSDRFSAERPKGSFSTLEIQRTEQGDSAMYLCASSWPGLQETQYFGPGTRLLVL.